The 27 T cell receptor beta chains below come from one sample, sequenced in a study of radiation and T cells in renal cell carcinoma. The repertoire was sequenced with immunoSEQ multiplex PCR; TCRdb's copy has only in-frame clones and lacks some. There are nearly 20,000 clones in the sample; roughly two thirds occur only once, and approximately 12% lies in the top ten. Regarding treatment: 15 Gy SBRT to primary tumor, nephrectomy 4 weeks later. Sequenced here: tumor tissue, sampled from a patient whose treatment included radiotherapy and nephrectomy. These receptors all stem from an older woman with renal cell carcinoma.

This clone was seen more than once but under ten times. J is TRBJ1-3 and V is TRBV9, with unresolved D. Germline CDR1 and CDR2: SGDLS and YYNGEE. Trimming took off 2 bases at V and 4 bases at J, with 13 bases between the two ends. This CDR3 comprises 15 residues. The CDR3 DNA reads TGTGCCAGCAGCGTGTCCACGGGGTGGGGAAACACCATATATTTT. Protein: CASSVSTGWGNTIYF.

This clone was seen only a few times. The chain is built from TRBV6-1 and TRBJ1-3; D perhaps matches TRBD1 (5 bases). This CDR3 is built from 15 residues. V was cut by 2 bases and J by 0 bases, with 8 bases left in between. The germline CDR1 and CDR2 sequences are MNHNS and SASEGT. In DNA form, the CDR3 reads TGTGCCAGCAGTGAACAGGGTTACTCTGGAAACACCATATATTTT. It codes for CASSEQGYSGNTIYF.

This clone was seen a few times. V usage is TRBV5-1 and J usage is TRBJ2-7; tentative D call: TRBD2 (5 bases). The CDR3 has 13 amino acids. V was trimmed by 1 base and J by 5 bases, leaving 10 bases between them. CDR1 and CDR2 (germline): SGHRS, YFSETQ. CDR3: CASSLIRRDEQYF. Here the CDR3 DNA reads TGCGCCAGCAGCTTGATTCGGCGGGACGAGCAGTACTTC.

The gene calls are TRBV28 and TRBJ1-2, with D possibly being TRBD1 (6 bases). CDR1 is MDHEN and CDR2 is SYDVKM in the germline V gene. The V end was cut by 5 bases, the J end by 0 bases, with 16 bases between. CDR3 length: 16 amino acids. DNA for the CDR3: TGTGCCAGCAGTCATTACGGGGGGGCGGCTAACTATGGCTACACCTTC. Translation gives CASSHYGGAANYGYTF.

The chain uses TRBV29-1 and TRBJ1-1; D is ambiguous. The germline V gene has CDR1 SQVTM and CDR2 ANQGSEA. V lost 7 bases to trimming and J lost 1 base, with 16 bases between them. CDR3 length equals 14 residues. CDR3 region: CSAIGWWQNTEAFF. The CDR3 coding sequence is TGCAGCGCCATAGGCTGGTGGCAGAACACTGAAGCTTTCTTT.

There are a few counts of this clone. CDR3 nucleotide sequence: TGTGCCAGCAGCCGGGACTCTGGCTACACCTTC. Residues: CASSRDSGYTF. The gene calls are TRBV7-2 and TRBJ1-2; possible D gene TRBD1, 5 bases. V dropped 5 bases and J dropped 7 bases, with 8 bases sitting between them. This CDR3 is built from 11 residues. Germline CDR1 and CDR2: SGHTA and FQGNSA.

The chain uses TRBV6-1 and TRBJ1-1; D gene uncertain. Trimming removed 3 bases at V and 6 bases at J, with 17 bases between. CDR3 length equals 15 residues. Germline CDR1 reads MNHNS; CDR2 reads SASEGT. CDR3 sequence (DNA): TGTGCCAGCAGTGAGGGGAAGGGTTGGTTGGCTGAAGCTTTCTTT. Protein product: CASSEGKGWLAEAFF.

This clone was found a few times. The J gene is TRBJ1-2, the V gene TRBV5-1, with 8 bases matching TRBD1. V was pared by 0 bases and J by 8 bases, with 6 bases of the junction left unmatched. The CDR3 contains 14 residues. Germline V lookup: CDR1 SGHRS, CDR2 YFSETQ. Here the CDR3 DNA reads TGCGCCAGCAGCTTGGGACAGGGGTTAGGCGGCTACACCTTC. This translates into CASSLGQGLGGYTF. Together with reference TRBV5-1 and TRBJ1-2, the CDR3 gives the full variable domain: KAGVTQTPRYLIKTRGQQVTLSCSPISGHRSVSWYQQTPGQGLQFLFEYFSETQRNKGNFPGRFSGRQFSNSRSEMNVSTLELGDSALYLCASSLGQGLGGYTFGSGTRLTVV.

The chain joins TRBV19 to TRBJ2-7; 7 bases line up with TRBD2. Germline V gene lookup returns CDR1 LNHDA and CDR2 SQIVND (reference sequence). After removal of 5 bases from V and 6 bases from J, the junction contained 13 bases not matched to a gene. The CDR3 spans 15 residues. CDR3 protein: CASSPLSGDSTEQYF. The CDR3 DNA follows: TGTGCCAGTAGTCCACTGAGCGGGGACTCCACCGAGCAGTACTTC.

The count of this clone is one. The CDR3 region is CARTGLATDTQYF. CDR3 nucleotide sequence: TGTGCCAGAACCGGACTAGCTACGGATACGCAGTATTTT. The chain joins TRBV2 to TRBJ2-3; 8 nucleotides match TRBD2. The CDR3 consists of 13 residues. Germline V gene data show CDR1 as SNHLY and CDR2 as FYNNEI. Trimming removed 9 bases from V and 6 bases from J; junction bases left unmatched: 8.

This clone has only a few counts. The V gene is TRBV2, the J gene TRBJ2-2, with 9 bases identical to TRBD2. With V trimmed by 6 bases and J by 4 bases, 3 bases remained unmatched. CDR3 length equals 14 residues. Germline V gene data show CDR1 as SNHLY and CDR2 as FYNNEI. The CDR3 DNA follows: TGTGCCAGCAGGGAGCGGGGGGTCACCGGGGAGCTGTTTTTT. This codes for CASRERGVTGELFF. Variable domain in full (rest from reference TRBV2 and TRBJ2-2): EPEVTQTPSHQVTQMGQEVILRCVPISNHLYFYWYRQILGQKVEFLVSFYNNEISEKSEIFDDQFSVERPDGSNFTLKIRSTKLEDSAMYFCASRERGVTGELFFGEGSRLTVL.

The rearrangement links TRBV4-3 to TRBJ2-5; D possibly corresponds to TRBD2 (7 bases). The CDR3 has 15 amino acids. Germline lookup yields CDR1 LGHNA and CDR2 YSLEER. V lost 0 bases to trimming and J lost 5 bases, with 13 bases between them. CDR3 protein: CASSQEGRGAETQYF. In DNA, the CDR3 is TGCGCCAGCAGCCAAGAGGGGAGGGGGGCCGAGACCCAGTACTTC.

The chain combines TRBV19 with TRBJ1-2; D remains unclear. The germline V gene encodes CDR1 LNHDA and CDR2 SQIVND (reference sequence). Trimming removed 6 bases at V and 0 bases at J, with 8 bases between. The CDR3 consists of 13 residues. The CDR3 spells CASRTEANYGYTF. The DNA of the CDR3 is TGTGCCAGTAGGACGGAAGCTAACTATGGCTACACCTTC.

By frequency in the sample, this clone is medium-sized (0.01 to 0.1%). This chain links TRBV7-3 with TRBJ1-1; D is unresolved. V lost 4 bases and J lost 4, with 7 bases in between. CDR3 size: 12 residues. The germline gives CDR1 SGHTA, CDR2 FQGTGA. CDR3 region: CASSSQITEAFF. CDR3 sequence (DNA): TGTGCCAGCAGCTCCCAGATCACTGAAGCTTTCTTT.

The gene calls are TRBV4-2 and TRBJ2-5; the D gene could be TRBD1 or TRBD2 (6 bases each). The V and J ends lost 1 base and 5 bases respectively, with 11 bases between them. Germline values: CDR1 LGHNA, CDR2 YNFKEQ. This CDR3 comprises 14 residues. The CDR3 protein is CASSQVTGRETQYF. The CDR3 coding sequence is TGTGCCAGCAGCCAAGTAACAGGGAGGGAGACCCAGTACTTC.

The table lists this clone with a count of one. The V call is TRBV4-1, the J call TRBJ2-1, with a possible D match to TRBD1 (7 bases). Germline V gene lookup returns CDR1 MGHRA and CDR2 YSYEKL. The CDR3 runs 14 residues. V lost 4 bases to trimming and J lost 4 bases, with 11 bases between them. CDR3 in DNA: TGCGCCAGCAGCCCGACAGGGACTTACAATGAGCAGTTCTTC. It encodes CASSPTGTYNEQFF.

This clone was counted only a few times. The chain employs TRBV5-4 and TRBJ2-5; D uncertain. Germline V gives CDR1 SGHNT, CDR2 YYREEE (reference sequence). This CDR3 contains 13 residues. V lost 0 bases, J lost 4 bases, and 7 bases lay in between. Here the CDR3 reads CASSLAGRETQYF. In DNA, the CDR3 is TGTGCCAGCAGCTTGGCCGGTAGAGAGACCCAGTACTTC.

The chain joins TRBV2 to TRBJ1-5; 10 nucleotides agree with TRBD1. The CDR3 is 15 residues long. The V gene end was trimmed by 6 bases and the J gene end by 7 bases; junction bases not matched to a gene: 9. Looked up from germline, CDR1 is SNHLY and CDR2 is FYNNEI. The CDR3 DNA reads as TGTGCCAGCAGATCCGGGACAGGGGAGAAGCAGCCCCAGCATTTT. As protein: CASRSGTGEKQPQHF. The whole variable domain, remainder taken from reference TRBV2 and TRBJ1-5, is EPEVTQTPSHQVTQMGQEVILRCVPISNHLYFYWYRQILGQKVEFLVSFYNNEISEKSEIFDDQFSVERPDGSNFTLKIRSTKLEDSAMYFCASRSGTGEKQPQHFGDGTRLSIL.

In this sample, this clone turned up a few times. The CDR3, as DNA: TGCGCCAGCAGTGAACGGCCCGCGGGGCAGCCCCAGCATTTT. This translates into CASSERPAGQPQHF. The J gene is TRBJ1-5, the V gene TRBV10-2; D gene ambiguous. From germline, CDR1 is WSHSY and CDR2 SAAADI. V gave up 3 bases and J gave up 7 bases, with 13 bases separating them. The CDR3 loop spans 14 amino acids.

V is TRBV19 and J is TRBJ2-7; 8 bases align to TRBD2. J gave up 4 bases and V 3 bases, and 5 bases lay outside the gene matches. In germline, CDR1 is LNHDA, CDR2 SQIVND (reference sequence). The CDR3 consists of 14 residues. DNA of the CDR3: TGTGCCAGTAGTATGGGGACTAGTCCGTACGAGCAGTACTTC. The encoded protein is CASSMGTSPYEQYF.

In this sample, this clone turned up a few times. The chain joins TRBV5-1 to TRBJ1-2; D gene unclear. Germline CDR1 is SGHRS and CDR2 is YFSETQ. V dropped 4 bases and J dropped 6 bases, with 16 bases sitting between them. The CDR3 loop spans 14 amino acids. Written as DNA, the CDR3 is TGCGCCAGCAGCCTTGCAAACACTGAGCATGGCTACACCTTC. It translates to CASSLANTEHGYTF. Full variable domain (outside the CDR3, taken from reference TRBV5-1 and TRBJ1-2): KAGVTQTPRYLIKTRGQQVTLSCSPISGHRSVSWYQQTPGQGLQFLFEYFSETQRNKGNFPGRFSGRQFSNSRSEMNVSTLELGDSALYLCASSLANTEHGYTFGSGTRLTVV.

V is TRBV29-1 and J is TRBJ1-2; D is ambiguous. Germline V gene sequence: CDR1 SQVTM, CDR2 ANQGSEA. V was pared by 2 bases and J by 2 bases, with 6 bases between. This CDR3 region has 12 residues. Written as DNA, the CDR3 is TGCAGCGTTGAACCAGGCAACTATGGCTACACCTTC. Translation: CSVEPGNYGYTF.

V gene TRBV6-6 combines with J gene TRBJ2-7; 9 nucleotides align to TRBD1. CDR3 length equals 15 residues. Germline V gives CDR1 MNHNY, CDR2 SVGAGI (reference sequence). The V segment lost 4 bases and the J segment 9 bases; nucleotides outside the gene matches: 13. CDR3 DNA sequence: TGTGCCAGCAGTTTTCCGTCCGGGACAGGGACCGGGCAGTACTTC. It specifies CASSFPSGTGTGQYF.

The chain combines TRBV7-2 with TRBJ1-1, with TRBD1 matching over 9 bases. V shed 5 bases and J 1 base; nucleotides not matched to a gene: 8. Per germline, CDR1 SGHTA and CDR2 FQGNSA. The CDR3 totals 16 residues. In DNA, the CDR3 is TGTGCCAGCAGCATCAGACGACAGGGGGGGAACACTGAAGCTTTCTTT. This encodes CASSIRRQGGNTEAFF.

The chain joins TRBV13 to TRBJ1-4, with D hard to call. The germline V gene has CDR1 PRHDT and CDR2 FYEKMQ (reference sequence). Trimming left V 5 bases short and J 7 bases short, with 11 bases between. This CDR3 comprises 13 residues. For the CDR3, the DNA is TGTGCCAGCAGCCTTGGCCACGGTGAAAAACTGTTTTTT. It yields the protein CASSLGHGEKLFF.

The chain uses TRBV6-1 and TRBJ1-2; the match to TRBD1 covers 7 bases. Germline-derived CDR1 and CDR2 are MNHNS and SASEGT. With 9 bases clipped from V and 4 bases from J, the junction kept 8 bases outside the gene matches. The CDR3 spans 13 residues. This chain's CDR3 is CASPGQSSYGYTF. CDR3 sequence (DNA): TGTGCCAGTCCGGGACAGTCGAGCTATGGCTACACCTTC.

The V call is TRBV19, the J call TRBJ1-4; the D is unclear. V lost 5 bases and J 8 bases, leaving 15 bases between the germline ends. Germline CDR1 is LNHDA and CDR2 is SQIVND (reference sequence). The CDR3 is made up of 14 amino acids. The CDR3 loop is CASSSSGRTEKLFF. CDR3 sequence (DNA): TGTGCCAGTAGTTCTTCCGGGAGAACGGAAAAACTGTTTTTT.